A selection of T cell receptor beta chains follows, all from one sample in a study of blood T cell repertoires in COVID-19. Generated by immunoSEQ multiplex PCR, the TCRdb table keeps only in-frame clones and is missing some. The sample lists about 420,000 clones; roughly 90% were seen once. What was sequenced was peripheral blood. These receptor sequences come from a man between 18 and 35 years old with COVID-19, enrolled during active disease. Both conserved end residues are part of each CDR3. The D gene is left open where the match is weak.

TRBJ2-1 TRBV6-5 TRBD1 CASSYGQGAFQRQFF
TRBJ1-2 TRBV5-4 . CASSLDGANYGYTF
TRBJ2-1 TRBV16 . CASSPPGTSLGSSYNEQFF
TRBJ2-5 TRBV11-3 . CASSMSWGARQETQYF
TRBJ2-7 TRBV7-9 . CASSTTGIYEQYF
TRBJ1-1 TRBV20-1 . CSARNGREAFF
TRBJ2-2 TRBV27 . CASSGNQGPGELFF
TRBJ2-2 TRBV11-3 . CASSLEGGINTGELFF
TRBJ1-1 TRBV7-2 . CASSLSPGAGEAFF
TRBJ1-6 TRBV30 TRBD1 CAWRWDRWGSNSPLHF
TRBJ2-1 TRBV7-2 TRBD2 CASKRQGLAGGPQHEEQFF
TRBJ2-1 TRBV7-9 TRBD1 CASSSTGTAGYNEQFF
TRBJ2-7 TRBV7-2 . CASSSHPGAGYEQYF
TRBJ1-2 TRBV19 . CASGQMGNYGYTF
TRBJ2-1 TRBV5-1 TRBD2 CASGASGGAEYNEQFF
TRBJ2-1 TRBV19 TRBD1 CASSIKQGARREQFF
TRBJ2-3 TRBV5-1 TRBD2 CASSQTSGGSDTQYF
TRBJ2-2 TRBV2 . CASSERGNTGELFF
TRBJ2-1 TRBV7-7 TRBD2 CASSLGLAEYNEQFF
TRBJ2-7 TRBV3-1/TRBV3-2 . CASSQGALEQYF
TRBJ1-4 TRBV6-6 TRBD1 CASRPQGAGEKLFF
TRBJ2-1 TRBV27 . CASSNLPPLDNEQFF
TRBJ2-5 TRBV5-1 . CASSPEGREETQYF
TRBJ2-7 TRBV30 . CAWSGGYEQYF
TRBJ2-2 TRBV7-2 TRBD1 CASSLDGTGITGELFF
TRBJ2-1 TRBV5-4 . CASSPGQRYTNEQFF
TRBJ1-6 TRBV2 TRBD1 CARGQGGNSPLHF
TRBJ2-1 TRBV11-3 . CASSLRLADNEQFF
TRBJ2-5 TRBV5-1 TRBD2 CASSPGGRETQYF
TRBJ2-2 TRBV5-4 TRBD2 CASSQGLAGGSNTGELFF
TRBJ2-7 TRBV5-1 . CASSLETGIRSYEQYF